A selection of T cell receptor beta chains follows, all from one sample in a study of CD8 T cells in ankylosing spondylitis. From the 5' RACE reads, TCRdb called clonotypes with MiXCR, one entry per CDR3 protein. The repertoire holds some 130,000 distinct CDR3 sequences, with roughly an eighth as singletons. The sample was blood, either unsorted or a sorted T cell fraction (not recorded which). These receptors were collected from a female donor with ankylosing spondylitis or in good health (not recorded which). Both conserved end residues are trimmed from each CDR3. Each record gives: J gene, V gene, CDR3 protein.

>TRBJ1-1|TRBV6-2/TRBV6-3
ASKITSGPNTEAF
>TRBJ2-2|TRBV5-5
ASSPLLIANTGELF
>TRBJ2-3|TRBV27
ASKESRSTDTQY
>TRBJ1-3|TRBV7-6
ASSRPPKDSSGNTIY
>TRBJ2-1|TRBV12-3/TRBV12-4
ASLLASGGNEQL
>TRBJ2-7|TRBV7-6
ASSGPREGEQY
>TRBJ2-7|TRBV23-1
ASSQFHRGNTYEQY
>TRBJ1-5|TRBV12-3/TRBV12-4
ASSSHSDNQPQH
>TRBJ2-7|TRBV9
ASSVSGRGEQY
>TRBJ2-5|TRBV3-1
ASCQEGTSEETQY
>TRBJ2-3|TRBV4-2
ASSQEGTGVGTDTQY
>TRBJ1-1|TRBV3-1
ASSHSPVRATGAF
>TRBJ2-3|TRBV5-6
ASSLAPTRITDTQY
>TRBJ2-3|TRBV10-3
ATLSGSDTQY
>TRBJ2-1|TRBV12-3/TRBV12-4
ASSSSGTSGEQF
>TRBJ2-3|TRBV27
ASSSPSGSRTDTQY
>TRBJ2-1|TRBV10-3
AISESTLGQF
>TRBJ1-6|TRBV2
ASRRDSPLH
>TRBJ2-1|TRBV6-2/TRBV6-3
ASRVAGGPNEQF
>TRBJ2-4|TRBV18
ASSPPIQGPGNIQY
>TRBJ2-7|TRBV6-1
ASSRRGKSSYEQY
>TRBJ1-1|TRBV20-1
SASADGMNTEAF
>TRBJ1-1|TRBV5-5
ASSAGNTEAF
>TRBJ1-1|TRBV12-3/TRBV12-4
ASNLGQGENTEAF
>TRBJ2-4|TRBV28
ASSPADLAKNIQY
>TRBJ2-7|TRBV29-1
SVRRGSDEQY